This T cell receptor (beta chain) was identified in a study of blood T cell repertoires in COVID-19. Study background: COVID-19 samples collected from the United States, Italy and Spain covered acute and convalescent phases.

Cohorts were determined from participant-reported clinical history. Participants classified as exposed had met a COVID-19 case within 2 weeks before study entry. In the original analysis: Amplifying reference gene primers gave estimates of nucleated cell counts. Sequencing used immunoSEQ multiplex PCR; TCRdb keeps in-frame clones, though not all of them. V, J and clone size reflect that table, while D and trimming were determined from the DNA. The top ten hold under 7% of the sample, which has about 250,000 clones, roughly 84% seen once. Sequences were obtained from PBMCs or T cells enriched from blood (not recorded which). The clonotype comes from a woman aged 45-65 years who had been exposed to COVID-19.

CDR3 DNA sequence: TGTGCCAGCAGTAAGCAGGACAGGGAAGCTTTCTTT. Amino acid sequence: CASSKQDREAFF. The chain has TRBV12-3 or TRBV12-4 and TRBJ1-1; 7 bases fit TRBD1. The J segment lost 8 bases and the V segment lost 5 bases, leaving 5 bases of the junction unmatched. The CDR3 runs 12 residues.